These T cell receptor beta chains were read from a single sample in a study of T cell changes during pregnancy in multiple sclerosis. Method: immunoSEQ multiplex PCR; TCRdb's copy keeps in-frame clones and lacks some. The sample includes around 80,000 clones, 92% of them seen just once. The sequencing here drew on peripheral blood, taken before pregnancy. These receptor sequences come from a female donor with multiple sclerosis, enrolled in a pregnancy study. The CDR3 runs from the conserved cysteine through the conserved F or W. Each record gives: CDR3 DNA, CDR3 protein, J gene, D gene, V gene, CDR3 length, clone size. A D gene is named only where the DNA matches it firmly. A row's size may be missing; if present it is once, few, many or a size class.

cdr3_nt: TGTGCCAGCAGTCTCCAGGGGGCCGGGGAAGAAAAACTGTTTTTT; cdr3_aa: CASSLQGAGEEKLFF; j_call: TRBJ1-4; d_call: TRBD1; v_call: TRBV28; cdr3_length: 15; clone_size: once
cdr3_nt: TGCAGCGCCTCGGGACTAGCGGGGGAGCAGTTCTTC; cdr3_aa: CSASGLAGEQFF; j_call: TRBJ2-1; d_call: TRBD2; v_call: TRBV29-1; cdr3_length: 12; clone_size: NA
cdr3_nt: TGTGCCAGCAGAGGCAGGCTCTATCAGCCCCAGCATTTT; cdr3_aa: CASRGRLYQPQHF; j_call: TRBJ1-5; d_call: NA; v_call: TRBV28; cdr3_length: 13; clone_size: once
cdr3_nt: TGCGCCAGCAGCTTATCCCCTGGAGGAGGAATGGGCTCCTATGGCTACACCTTC; cdr3_aa: CASSLSPGGGMGSYGYTF; j_call: TRBJ1-2; d_call: NA; v_call: TRBV5-1; cdr3_length: 18; clone_size: NA
cdr3_nt: TGTGCCAGCAGTCCGAGTTTACTTGGGACTAGCGGGAGACCCACCGAGCAGTACTTC; cdr3_aa: CASSPSLLGTSGRPTEQYF; j_call: TRBJ2-7; d_call: TRBD2; v_call: TRBV28; cdr3_length: 19; clone_size: NA
cdr3_nt: TGCGCCAGCAGCTTGATCCGCGCGGGCACTGAAGCTTTCTTT; cdr3_aa: CASSLIRAGTEAFF; j_call: TRBJ1-1; d_call: NA; v_call: TRBV5-1; cdr3_length: 14; clone_size: NA
cdr3_nt: TGCAGCGTTGAAGGGTTGACTAGCGGGAGAACAGATACGCAGTATTTT; cdr3_aa: CSVEGLTSGRTDTQYF; j_call: TRBJ2-3; d_call: TRBD2; v_call: TRBV29-1; cdr3_length: 16; clone_size: NA
cdr3_nt: TGTGCCAGCAGTTACTCGGACAGTGATGGCTACACCTTC; cdr3_aa: CASSYSDSDGYTF; j_call: TRBJ1-2; d_call: NA; v_call: TRBV6-5; cdr3_length: 13; clone_size: NA
cdr3_nt: TGTGCCAGCAGCTTAGGGGCAGGGGGGAATCAGCCCCAGCATTTT; cdr3_aa: CASSLGAGGNQPQHF; j_call: TRBJ1-5; d_call: TRBD1; v_call: TRBV11-2; cdr3_length: 15; clone_size: NA
cdr3_nt: TGTGCCAGCAGCCCGACAGGTCAGCCCCAGCATTTT; cdr3_aa: CASSPTGQPQHF; j_call: TRBJ1-5; d_call: NA; v_call: TRBV11-2; cdr3_length: 12; clone_size: NA
cdr3_nt: TGTGCCAGCAGCTGGACTAGCGGGAGATATGACAATGAGCAGTTCTTC; cdr3_aa: CASSWTSGRYDNEQFF; j_call: TRBJ2-1; d_call: TRBD2; v_call: TRBV7-6; cdr3_length: 16; clone_size: NA
cdr3_nt: TGCAGCGTTGGGACTAGCGGGTCTGAATACAATGAGCAGTTCTTC; cdr3_aa: CSVGTSGSEYNEQFF; j_call: TRBJ2-1; d_call: TRBD2; v_call: TRBV29-1; cdr3_length: 15; clone_size: NA
cdr3_nt: TGTGCCAGCACTCCTTCGGGTATTTCAGGGGAGCTGTTTTTT; cdr3_aa: CASTPSGISGELFF; j_call: TRBJ2-2; d_call: NA; v_call: TRBV27; cdr3_length: 14; clone_size: NA
cdr3_nt: TGTGCCAGCAGCTTAGGCGCCAGGGGGCTTATAAAGACCCAGTACTTC; cdr3_aa: CASSLGARGLIKTQYF; j_call: TRBJ2-5; d_call: TRBD1; v_call: TRBV7-6; cdr3_length: 16; clone_size: NA
cdr3_nt: TGTGCCTGGAGTGTACAGCCTGGCTACACCTTC; cdr3_aa: CAWSVQPGYTF; j_call: TRBJ1-2; d_call: NA; v_call: TRBV30; cdr3_length: 11; clone_size: NA
cdr3_nt: TGTGCCAGCAGTTACAGGGCTAACTATGGCTACACCTTC; cdr3_aa: CASSYRANYGYTF; j_call: TRBJ1-2; d_call: NA; v_call: TRBV28; cdr3_length: 13; clone_size: NA
cdr3_nt: TGCAGCGCCGAAGGGGGCGGATACAATGAGCAGTTCTTC; cdr3_aa: CSAEGGGYNEQFF; j_call: TRBJ2-1; d_call: TRBD1; v_call: TRBV29-1; cdr3_length: 13; clone_size: NA
cdr3_nt: TGTGCCAGCAGTACGGGACTAGCGGGAGCTAATGAGCAGTTCTTC; cdr3_aa: CASSTGLAGANEQFF; j_call: TRBJ2-1; d_call: TRBD2; v_call: TRBV6-5; cdr3_length: 15; clone_size: NA
cdr3_nt: TGTGCCAGCAGTTTACCCTTACTTACTGGACAGGGTAGCAATCAGCCCCAGCATTTT; cdr3_aa: CASSLPLLTGQGSNQPQHF; j_call: TRBJ1-5; d_call: TRBD1; v_call: TRBV28; cdr3_length: 19; clone_size: NA
cdr3_nt: TGTGCCAGCAGTTTATTGGGTGGGGGCCACTATGGCTACACCTTC; cdr3_aa: CASSLLGGGHYGYTF; j_call: TRBJ1-2; d_call: NA; v_call: TRBV28; cdr3_length: 15; clone_size: NA
cdr3_nt: TGTGCCAGCAGCTTGGGGACGGGAGTGGCAGATACGCAGTATTTT; cdr3_aa: CASSLGTGVADTQYF; j_call: TRBJ2-3; d_call: NA; v_call: TRBV5-4; cdr3_length: 15; clone_size: NA
cdr3_nt: TGTGCCAGCAGAGTCGGGAGACGGTCCGAGCAGTACTTC; cdr3_aa: CASRVGRRSEQYF; j_call: TRBJ2-7; d_call: NA; v_call: TRBV6-5; cdr3_length: 13; clone_size: NA
cdr3_nt: TGTGCCAGCAGTGGGGGGGCTGGTACTGAAGCTTTCTTT; cdr3_aa: CASSGGAGTEAFF; j_call: TRBJ1-1; d_call: NA; v_call: TRBV6-5; cdr3_length: 13; clone_size: NA